The rows below give T cell receptor beta chains drawn from one sample of a study of shared clonotypes between healthy human individuals. This table comes from immunoSEQ multiplex PCR, and its TCRdb copy is limited to in-frame clones, with some not included. Altogether hundreds of thousands of clones are present, approximately 97% being singletons, with the ten largest covering 0.057%. The sequenced sample consisted of naive CD4+ T cells sorted from blood. The receptors were sampled from a woman aged 25 to 39 in good health. The CDR3 runs from the conserved cysteine through the conserved F or W. D genes are given only for firm matches. For some rows the clone size is stated as once, few or many, or as a class when expanded; others skip it.

TRBV19	.	once	TRBJ2-2	CASLRWQGDTGELFF	TGTGCCAGTCTTCGGTGGCAGGGTGACACCGGGGAGCTGTTTTTT
TRBV5-1	.	few	TRBJ1-5	CASSKGPNQPQHF	TGCGCCAGCAGCAAGGGCCCCAATCAGCCCCAGCATTTT
TRBV30	.	.	TRBJ2-3	CAWKGVGTDTQYF	TGTGCCTGGAAGGGAGTAGGGACAGATACGCAGTATTTT
TRBV9	.	.	TRBJ2-5	CASSVELASTETQYF	TGTGCCAGCAGCGTAGAACTAGCTTCAACAGAGACCCAGTACTTC
TRBV10-3	.	.	TRBJ1-5	CAISELGTQPQHF	TGTGCCATCAGTGAGTTGGGGACTCAGCCCCAGCATTTT
TRBV5-1	.	.	TRBJ2-3	CASSLNLGTDTQYF	TGCGCCAGCAGCCTAAACTTAGGAACAGATACGCAGTATTTT
TRBV10-3	.	.	TRBJ2-1	CASYSGYANEQFF	TGTGCCTCATACAGCGGGTACGCAAATGAGCAGTTCTTC
TRBV5-1	.	.	TRBJ1-1	CASSLLDRRSTEAFF	TGCGCCAGCAGCCTTCTAGACAGGAGGAGCACTGAAGCTTTCTTT
TRBV11-2	TRBD2	.	TRBJ2-6	CASSLPIGGGSGANVLTF	TGTGCCAGCAGCTTACCAATAGGCGGGGGATCTGGGGCCAACGTCCTGACTTTC
TRBV13	.	.	TRBJ1-2	CASSYRQTVYGYTF	TGTGCCAGCAGCTACCGACAGACAGTCTATGGCTACACCTTC
TRBV7-2	.	.	TRBJ1-5	CASSAPGIQPQHF	TGTGCCAGCAGCGCCCCCGGGATTCAGCCCCAGCATTTT
TRBV28	.	.	TRBJ1-2	CASSRRWDNYGYTF	TGTGCCAGCAGTCGAAGATGGGACAACTATGGCTACACCTTC
TRBV28	.	.	TRBJ2-1	CASTQTGLPYNEQFF	TGTGCCAGCACCCAGACAGGACTTCCCTACAATGAGCAGTTCTTC
TRBV28	.	.	TRBJ2-7	CASSQPWTSSYEQYF	TGTGCCAGCAGTCAACCATGGACAAGCTCCTACGAGCAGTACTTC
TRBV28	TRBD1	.	TRBJ1-2	CASRTGAKANYGYTF	TGTGCCAGCAGGACAGGGGCGAAAGCTAACTATGGCTACACCTTC
TRBV15	.	.	TRBJ2-1	CATSRGSSGVYNEQFF	TGTGCCACCAGCAGAGGAAGCAGCGGAGTGTACAATGAGCAGTTCTTC
TRBV2	.	.	TRBJ2-2	CASNPRGDRNTGELFF	TGTGCCAGCAATCCAAGGGGGGACAGGAACACCGGGGAGCTGTTTTTT
TRBV6-5	.	once	TRBJ2-1	CASSYYTGRPYNEQFF	TGTGCCAGCAGTTACTATACAGGACGGCCCTACAATGAGCAGTTCTTC
TRBV28	.	.	TRBJ1-1	CASSLNTGMRAFF	TGTGCCAGCAGTTTAAATACAGGGATGAGGGCTTTCTTT
TRBV23-1	.	.	TRBJ2-5	CASRGGLSRETQYF	TGCGCCAGCAGAGGGGGACTGTCCCGAGAGACCCAGTACTTC
TRBV5-1	.	once	TRBJ2-1	CASSLVWTATFHEQFF	TGCGCCAGCAGCTTGGTGTGGACAGCGACATTCCATGAGCAGTTCTTC
TRBV18	TRBD2	.	TRBJ2-3	CASSPRKPGLAGDTQYF	TGTGCCAGCTCACCACGCAAACCGGGACTAGCAGGAGATACGCAGTATTTT
TRBV5-1	.	once	TRBJ2-5	CASSLTIVGGETQYF	TGCGCCAGCAGCTTGACTATTGTGGGTGGAGAGACCCAGTACTTC
TRBV19	.	.	TRBJ2-1	CASSPGPSYNEQFF	TGTGCCAGTAGCCCTGGGCCATCCTACAATGAGCAGTTCTTC
TRBV5-5	TRBD1	.	TRBJ2-7	CASSSNQGARITYEQYF	TGTGCCAGCAGCTCCAACCAGGGGGCGCGGATCACCTACGAGCAGTACTTC
TRBV5-1	.	.	TRBJ1-5	CASSLGGRESNQPQHF	TGCGCCAGCAGCTTGGGCGGGAGGGAAAGCAATCAGCCCCAGCATTTT
TRBV2	.	.	TRBJ2-5	CASSDGSAGQETQYF	TGTGCCAGCAGTGATGGGTCGGCAGGGCAAGAGACCCAGTACTTC
TRBV9	.	.	TRBJ2-1	CASSVGWGVSSYNEQFF	TGTGCCAGCAGCGTAGGATGGGGGGTGAGCTCCTACAATGAGCAGTTCTTC
TRBV9	.	.	TRBJ2-2	CASRKLANTGELFF	TGTGCCAGCAGAAAGCTAGCGAACACCGGGGAGCTGTTTTTT
TRBV25-1	.	.	TRBJ2-7	CASSDQGLSYEQYF	TGTGCCAGCAGTGATCAGGGGCTCTCCTACGAGCAGTACTTC
TRBV4-1	.	.	TRBJ1-3	CASSQDGSASSGNTIYF	TGCGCCAGCAGCCAAGATGGTTCTGCCTCCTCTGGAAACACCATATATTTT
TRBV5-6	TRBD1	.	TRBJ1-4	CASSQGAWEKLFF	TGTGCCAGCAGCCAGGGGGCTTGGGAAAAACTGTTTTTT
TRBV7-9	.	.	TRBJ2-3	CASSLALVREHTDTQYF	TGTGCCAGCAGCTTAGCGCTGGTGAGGGAACACACAGATACGCAGTATTTT
TRBV6-5	TRBD1	.	TRBJ1-4	CASRTGTVNEKLFF	TGTGCCAGCAGAACCGGGACAGTGAATGAAAAACTGTTTTTT
TRBV2	TRBD2	.	TRBJ2-7	CASSKPGLYYEQYF	TGTGCCAGCAGTAAACCGGGACTATACTACGAGCAGTACTTC
TRBV10-2	.	.	TRBJ1-1	CASSEGTTGTEAFF	TGCGCCAGCAGTGAGGGCACGACAGGCACTGAAGCTTTCTTT
TRBV6-1	TRBD1	.	TRBJ2-1	CASSVIGGLNNEQFF	TGTGCCAGCAGTGTAATAGGGGGCTTAAACAATGAGCAGTTCTTC
TRBV7-3	.	.	TRBJ2-5	CASSSRQKETQYF	TGTGCCAGCAGCTCCAGACAGAAAGAGACCCAGTACTTC
TRBV7-2	.	.	TRBJ2-7	CASSLEWGFSYEQYF	TGTGCCAGCAGCTTAGAATGGGGTTTCTCCTACGAGCAGTACTTC
TRBV5-1	.	.	TRBJ1-1	CASSLVVDSPEAFF	TGCGCCAGCAGCTTGGTGGTGGACTCTCCTGAAGCTTTCTTT
TRBV10-3	.	few	TRBJ2-7	CAIGGHLSYEQYF	TGTGCCATTGGGGGACACTTATCCTACGAGCAGTACTTC
TRBV18	TRBD2	.	TRBJ2-3	CASSPLRLAFEGTDTQYF	TGTGCCAGCTCACCGCTGAGACTAGCATTCGAGGGCACAGATACGCAGTATTTT
TRBV5-1	.	.	TRBJ2-2	CASSLSGGSEFTGELFF	TGCGCCAGCAGCTTGTCAGGAGGGAGTGAGTTCACCGGGGAGCTGTTTTTT
TRBV5-1	.	.	TRBJ1-3	CASSLNLQVGSGNTIYF	TGCGCCAGCAGCTTGAATTTGCAGGTTGGGTCTGGAAACACCATATATTTT
TRBV5-1	.	.	TRBJ1-4	CASSLPSVYNEKLFF	TGCGCCAGCAGCTTGCCTTCAGTCTATAATGAAAAACTGTTTTTT
TRBV6-1	TRBD2	.	TRBJ2-1	CASSEWEGPYNEQFF	TGTGCCAGCAGTGAGTGGGAGGGCCCTTACAATGAGCAGTTCTTC
TRBV29-1	TRBD1	.	TRBJ1-2	CSVPETGSYGYTF	TGCAGCGTTCCCGAGACAGGGAGCTATGGCTACACCTTC
TRBV18	TRBD2	.	TRBJ2-7	CASSISGTSGSYEQYF	TGTGCCAGCTCAATATCCGGGACTAGCGGGAGTTACGAGCAGTACTTC
TRBV28	.	.	TRBJ2-5	CASTRGERETQYF	TGTGCCAGCACCCGGGGTGAGCGAGAGACCCAGTACTTC
TRBV2	.	.	TRBJ2-1	CASRSSWREVYNEQFF	TGTGCCAGCAGGTCTAGTTGGCGAGAGGTGTACAATGAGCAGTTCTTC
TRBV28	TRBD1	.	TRBJ1-1	CASGWETGF	TGTGCCAGCGGTTGGGAGACAGGGTTT
TRBV28	TRBD1	.	TRBJ2-2	CASSPTGTGVTGELFF	TGTGCCAGCAGTCCGACAGGGACAGGGGTCACCGGGGAGCTGTTTTTT
TRBV10-3	TRBD2	.	TRBJ2-5	CAISGIAGNQETQYF	TGTGCCATCAGTGGGATAGCGGGTAATCAAGAGACCCAGTACTTC
TRBV28	TRBD1	.	TRBJ2-7	CASILTRDRSYEQYF	TGTGCCAGCATCCTCACCAGGGACAGGAGCTACGAGCAGTACTTC
TRBV30	.	once	TRBJ1-1	CAWTRGSTEAFF	TGTGCCTGGACTAGGGGGAGCACTGAAGCTTTCTTT
TRBV30	.	.	TRBJ2-4	CAWSVRQNLAKNIQYF	TGTGCCTGGAGTGTACGACAGAACCTAGCCAAAAACATTCAGTACTTC
TRBV6-5	.	.	TRBJ2-7	CASSYKADLQHEQYF	TGTGCCAGCAGTTACAAGGCGGACCTGCAACACGAGCAGTACTTC
TRBV2	.	.	TRBJ2-1	CASSGLTEQFF	TGTGCCAGCAGTGGTCTTACTGAGCAGTTCTTC
TRBV6-6	.	.	TRBJ2-7	CASGSKSYEQYF	TGTGCCAGCGGTTCCAAATCCTACGAGCAGTACTTC
TRBV6-5	.	.	TRBJ2-3	CASSYRGGGDTQYF	TGTGCCAGCAGTTACAGAGGGGGTGGAGATACGCAGTATTTT